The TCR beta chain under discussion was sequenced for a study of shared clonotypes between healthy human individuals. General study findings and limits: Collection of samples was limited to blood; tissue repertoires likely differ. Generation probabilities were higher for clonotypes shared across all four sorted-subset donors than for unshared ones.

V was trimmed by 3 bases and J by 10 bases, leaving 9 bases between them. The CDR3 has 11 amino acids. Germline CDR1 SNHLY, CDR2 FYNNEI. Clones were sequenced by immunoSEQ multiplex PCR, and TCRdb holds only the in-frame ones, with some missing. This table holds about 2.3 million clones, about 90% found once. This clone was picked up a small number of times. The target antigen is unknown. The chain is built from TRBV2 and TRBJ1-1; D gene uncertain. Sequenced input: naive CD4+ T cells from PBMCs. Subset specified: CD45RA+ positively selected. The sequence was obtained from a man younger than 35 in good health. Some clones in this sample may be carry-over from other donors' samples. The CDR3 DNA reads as TGTGCCAGCAGTGATGGGCCCGGAGCTTTCTTT. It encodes CASSDGPGAFF. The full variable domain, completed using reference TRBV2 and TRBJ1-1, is EPEVTQTPSHQVTQMGQEVILRCVPISNHLYFYWYRQILGQKVEFLVSFYNNEISEKSEIFDDQFSVERPDGSNFTLKIRSTKLEDSAMYFCASSDGPGAFFGQGTRLTVV.